This paragraph covers one T cell receptor (beta chain) sequence. Using immunoSEQ multiplex PCR, the repertoire was profiled, and TCRdb retains in-frame clones only, with some absent. The sample contains about 320,000 clones, about 87% of which appear only once. The data were taken from a study of blood T cell repertoires in COVID-19. Study-level information: The study drew acute and convalescent COVID-19 samples from the United States, Italy and Spain.

Participants' own reports of clinical history determined their cohort assignment. The sequence derives from a man aged 30-40 years who had recovered from COVID-19. Material: PBMCs or T cells enriched from blood (not recorded which).

The CDR3 DNA reads TGTGCCAGCTCACCACTTGCGGGGGAAGATACGCAGTATTTT. It yields the protein CASSPLAGEDTQYF. V and J are TRBV18 and TRBJ2-3, with TRBD2 matching 7 bases. This CDR3 is 14 amino acids long. J lost 5 bases, V lost 1 base, and 3 bases had no gene match. The germline V gene encodes CDR1 KGHSH and CDR2 LQKENI.